Below are 24 T cell receptor beta chains sequenced from a single sample in a study of Graves' ophthalmopathy and Graves' hyperthyroidism. From RNA, the CDR3 regions of TCR beta chains were amplified and sequenced. RT-PCR in the first round used HTBI primers; a second-round multiplex PCR followed. TCRdb reanalysed the multiplex PCR reads using MiXCR and keeps one entry per CDR3 protein. The sample has hundreds of thousands of distinct CDR3 sequences, 22% seen once. The sequenced material came from peripheral blood. The receptors shown here come from a woman aged 18 to 35 with stable Graves' hyperthyroidism. Some clones in this sample may be carry-over from other donors' samples.

This clonotype was observed many times. CDR3 nucleotide sequence: TGCAGTGCTAGAGGGACGTTCAGCAATCAGCCCCAGCATTTT. Translation: CSARGTFSNQPQHF. The genes are TRBV20-1 and TRBJ1-5; D is ambiguous. Germline lookup yields CDR1 DFQATT and CDR2 SNEGSKA (reference sequence). CDR3 length: 14 residues. V was clipped by 1 base and J by 1 base, with 8 bases between them.

This clonotype was counted ten times or more. V is TRBV30 and J is TRBJ2-7, with 10 nucleotides matching TRBD1. The length of the CDR3 is 14 residues. Trimming took 4 bases from V and 3 from J; bases not matched to a gene: 6. Germline V CDR1 and CDR2: GTSNPN, SVGIG (reference sequence). CDR3 nucleotide sequence: TGTGCCTGGACGCTGGGACAGGGGAACTACGAGCAGTACTTC. This translates into CAWTLGQGNYEQYF.

This clonotype was seen repeatedly, ten times or more. The genes are TRBV6-1 and TRBJ1-6; 7 bases match TRBD1. This CDR3 is built from 13 residues. Germline assignment: CDR1 MNHNS and CDR2 SASEGT. The trim removed 6 bases at V and 10 bases at J, leaving 6 bases unmatched. The CDR3 protein is CASSTGEESPLHF. The CDR3, as DNA: TGTGCCAGCAGCACAGGGGAGGAATCACCCCTCCACTTT.

This clonotype was counted many times. The rearrangement uses TRBV11-1 and TRBJ1-1; a possible D gene is TRBD1 (6 bases). V gave up 4 bases and J gave up 0 bases, with 15 bases separating them. This CDR3 region has 16 residues. From germline, CDR1 is SGHAT and CDR2 FQDESV (reference sequence). The CDR3 region is CASSSTQGHMNTEAFF. The CDR3 DNA reads as TGTGCCAGCAGCTCGACACAGGGACACATGAACACTGAAGCTTTCTTT.

This clonotype showed up just a few times. The rearrangement links TRBV12-5 to TRBJ2-3, with no clear D. The CDR3 is 12 residues long. V lost 0 bases to trimming and J lost 6 bases, with 4 bases between them. Per the germline V gene, CDR1 is LGHNT and CDR2 is FRNRAP. The CDR3 sequence: CASGLVGDTQYF. The CDR3 DNA follows: TGTGCTAGTGGTTTGGTGGGGGATACGCAGTATTTT. The complete variable domain, with remaining parts taken from reference TRBV12-5 and TRBJ2-3, reads DARVTQTPRHKVTEMGQEVTMRCQPILGHNTVFWYRQTMMQGLELLAYFRNRAPLDDSGMPKDRFSAEMPDATLATLKIQPSEPRDSAVYFCASGLVGDTQYFGPGTRLTVL.

The V call is TRBV12-3 or TRBV12-4, the J call TRBJ1-2; 8 bases align to TRBD1. This CDR3 region has 13 residues. Unmatched junction bases numbered 6, after V lost 5 bases and J lost 7 bases. Here the CDR3 DNA reads TGTGCCAGCAGTCCACGACAGGGGTCTGGCTACACCTTC. It specifies CASSPRQGSGYTF.

This clonotype has ten or more counts. The V gene is TRBV29-1, the J gene TRBJ1-1; 7 bases map to TRBD1. Germline V gives CDR1 SQVTM, CDR2 ANQGSEA. The CDR3 has 16 amino acids. V dropped 1 base and J dropped 2; count of bases not matched to a gene: 10. The CDR3 nucleotides are TGCAGCGTTGAAGTCCCTGGACAGGTGGGAAACACTGAAGCTTTCTTT. It codes for CSVEVPGQVGNTEAFF.

This clonotype occurred a few times. The chain uses TRBV6-2 or TRBV6-3 and TRBJ1-2; D is ambiguous. CDR3 size: 14 residues. In germline, CDR1 is MNHEY, CDR2 SVGEGT. V gave up 5 bases and J gave up 3 bases, with 13 bases separating them. CDR3 in DNA: TGTGCCAGCAGTCATCCCGACAACCACTATGGCTACACCTTC. Residues: CASSHPDNHYGYTF.

This chain links TRBV7-2 with TRBJ2-4, with D perhaps matching TRBD2 (6 bases). V was pared by 3 bases and J by 3 bases, with 18 bases between. Germline values: CDR1 SGHTA, CDR2 FQGNSA. This CDR3 has 17 residues. CDR3 DNA: TGTGCCAGCAGCTTGGTTTACCGGGACTTGCTCAAAAACATTCAGTACTTC. Residues: CASSLVYRDLLKNIQYF.

Ten or more counts support this clonotype. This sequence joins TRBV7-9 and TRBJ2-7; no clear D gene. The germline V and J ends were trimmed by 3 bases and 1 base, with 10 bases remaining between them. The CDR3 extends over 14 amino acids. Per germline, CDR1 SEHNR and CDR2 FQNEAQ (reference sequence). The CDR3 DNA sequence: TGTGCCAGCAGCTTTGAAGCGAGGTCCTACGAGCAGTACTTC. The encoded protein is CASSFEARSYEQYF.

At least ten counts were recorded for this clonotype. The rearrangement uses TRBV28 and TRBJ1-1; D is undetermined. Trimming left V 6 bases short and J 2 bases short, with 10 bases between. Germline CDR1 reads MDHEN; CDR2 reads SYDVKM. The CDR3 is 13 amino acids. The CDR3 DNA follows: TGTGCCAGCAGAGGTCATGGCAACACTGAAGCTTTCTTT. It translates to CASRGHGNTEAFF.

This clonotype was seen ten or more times. This sequence joins TRBV19 and TRBJ1-1; 7 bases fit TRBD1. The ends lost 10 bases at V and 5 bases at J; junction bases unmatched: 13. CDR3 length equals 14 residues. CDR1 LNHDA and CDR2 SQIVND come from the germline V gene (reference sequence). CDR3 in DNA: TGTGCCACCTTTAATAGGGGGCATTGGACTGAAGCTTTCTTT. It yields the protein CATFNRGHWTEAFF.

The rearrangement links TRBV6-5 to TRBJ2-5, with D perhaps matching TRBD2 (5 bases). CDR3 length: 12 amino acids. Germline V gene data show CDR1 as MNHEY and CDR2 as SVGAGI. The V gene lost 2 bases and the J gene lost 6 bases, with 7 bases spanning the gap. The CDR3 sequence is CASSYREQTQYF. Here the CDR3 DNA reads TGTGCCAGCAGTTACAGGGAGCAGACCCAGTACTTC.

The table lists this clonotype with many counts. The V and J genes are TRBV6-5 and TRBJ1-5; D call uncertain. From germline, CDR1 is MNHEY and CDR2 SVGAGI. V was shortened by 0 bases and J by 1 base, with 7 bases between the two germline ends. The CDR3 sequence is 15 residues long. The CDR3 DNA sequence: TGTGCCAGCAGTTACTCACCGCTCAGCAATCAGCCCCAGCATTTT. Translated: CASSYSPLSNQPQHF.

This rearrangement joins TRBV28 to TRBJ1-2; 7 bases agree with TRBD1. This CDR3 contains 16 residues. The V gene's germline CDR1 is MDHEN and CDR2 SYDVKM. J gave up 4 bases and V 1 base, and 9 bases lay outside the gene matches. In nucleotides, the CDR3 is TGTGCCAGCAGTTTATACGGGACAGTGTCAGGCTATGGCTACACCTTC. It specifies CASSLYGTVSGYGYTF.

In this sample, this clonotype turned up many times. The CDR3 DNA reads as TGTGCCAGCAGTTACAGGGCTCTGAACACTGAAGCTTTCTTT. Its translation: CASSYRALNTEAFF. The V gene is TRBV6-2 or TRBV6-3, the J gene TRBJ1-1; D is unresolved. V was trimmed by 2 bases and J by 0 bases, leaving 7 bases between them. The CDR3 covers 14 residues. Germline lookup yields CDR1 MNHEY and CDR2 SVGEGT.

This clonotype was counted only a few times. The chain carries TRBV30 and TRBJ1-1; the D is unclear. V dropped 0 bases and J dropped 2 bases, with 10 bases sitting between them. CDR3 size: 14 residues. Germline V gene data show CDR1 as GTSNPN and CDR2 as SVGIG (reference sequence). The CDR3 DNA is TGTGCCTGGAGTGTACTTCTTCCAAACACTGAAGCTTTCTTT. It specifies CAWSVLLPNTEAFF.

This clonotype was counted between two and nine times. V gene TRBV9 combines with J gene TRBJ2-4, with TRBD2 matching over 10 bases. Germline CDR1 reads SGDLS; CDR2 reads YYNGEE. The CDR3 consists of 18 residues. V was clipped by 1 base and J by 3 bases; unmatched bases: 10. CDR3 nucleotide sequence: TGTGCCAGCAGCGTATCTAGCGGGAGTATTCGCGTCAAAAACATTCAGTACTTC. This sequence encodes CASSVSSGSIRVKNIQYF.

This clonotype showed up many times. The rearrangement joins TRBV6-1 to TRBJ1-1; the D is unclear. Germline V lookup: CDR1 MNHNS, CDR2 SASEGT. Trimming shortened V by 8 bases and J by 1 base, and 14 bases separated the two germline ends. CDR3 length: 14 amino acids. In nucleotides, the CDR3 is TGTGCCAGCCTAACCGGGCCGCCGAACACTGAAGCTTTCTTT. It translates to CASLTGPPNTEAFF.

This clonotype was observed a single time. The V call is TRBV12-3 or TRBV12-4, the J call TRBJ1-2; D remains unclear. The CDR3 length is 13 residues. V lost 2 bases, J lost 7 bases, and 11 bases lay in between. The CDR3 is CASSLLRAVGYTF. In DNA form, the CDR3 reads TGTGCCAGCAGTTTATTGCGGGCTGTTGGCTACACCTTC.

This clonotype was recorded many times. The chain combines TRBV6-5 with TRBJ2-7, with no clear D. The germline V gene encodes CDR1 MNHEY and CDR2 SVGAGI. CDR3 length: 15 residues. Trimming pared 6 bases from V and 1 base from J, leaving 16 bases between. Here the CDR3 reads CASSLDTLGSYEQYF. The CDR3 coding sequence is TGTGCCAGCAGCTTAGACACTTTGGGGTCCTACGAGCAGTACTTC.

The table lists this clonotype with a few counts. J is TRBJ1-1 and V is TRBV30; D perhaps matches TRBD1 (5 bases). Germline CDR1 and CDR2: GTSNPN and SVGIG (reference sequence). The germline V and J ends were trimmed by 2 bases and 3 bases, with 19 bases remaining between them. This CDR3 contains 16 residues. The CDR3 loop reads CAWSRQLISLDTEAFF. Written as DNA, the CDR3 is TGTGCCTGGAGTAGACAGTTGATTAGTCTGGACACTGAAGCTTTCTTT.

This clonotype was counted many times. This chain uses TRBV4-1 with TRBJ2-5; 7 bases agree with TRBD2. The CDR3 has 15 residues. V lost 0 bases, J lost 5 bases, and 6 bases stayed unmatched. Germline values: CDR1 MGHRA, CDR2 YSYEKL. The CDR3 DNA reads TGCGCCAGCAGCCAAGAGGGGGGGAAGGGCGAGACCCAGTACTTC. It specifies CASSQEGGKGETQYF.

This clonotype was recorded many times. The genes are TRBV28 and TRBJ1-6; 9 bases align to TRBD1. Germline CDR1 is MDHEN and CDR2 is SYDVKM. J gave up 10 bases and V 6 bases, and 13 bases lay outside the gene matches. The CDR3 sequence is 16 residues long. CDR3 region: CASSPVRDRVRSPLHF. In nucleotides, the CDR3 is TGTGCCAGCAGCCCAGTCCGGGACAGGGTTCGGTCACCCCTCCACTTT.